These T cell receptor beta chains were read from a single sample in a study of OX40 agonist ivuxolimab in advanced cancers. TCRdb's table, derived via immunoSEQ multiplex PCR, lists solely in-frame clones and lacks some. Among some 80,000 clones listed, more than 80% were seen once. This specimen consisted of CD4+ or CD8+ T cells sorted from blood, obtained in a trial of the OX40 agonist ivuxolimab. All receptors come from an adult with an advanced solid tumor such as melanoma, head and neck, liver or kidney cancer. Each CDR3 is given with its conserved first and last residue. The D gene is left open where the match is weak. Size tells how often a clone was seen (once, few, many) or the class of an expanded clone, and some rows leave it out.

TRBJ1-2 TRBD1 16 TRBV5-8 - CASSNERTGGSYGYTF TGTGCCAGCAGCAATGAACGGACAGGGGGCAGCTATGGCTACACCTTC
TRBJ1-6 - 14 TRBV19 - CASSINLGNSPLHF TGTGCCAGTAGTATCAATCTGGGGAATTCACCCCTCCACTTT
TRBJ1-3 - 14 TRBV19 once CASSKVFSGNTIYF TGTGCCAGTAGTAAAGTTTTTTCTGGAAACACCATATATTTT
TRBJ2-7 TRBD1 18 TRBV7-2 - CASSLGGRDRGISYEQYF TGTGCCAGCAGCTTAGGGGGACGAGACAGGGGGATTTCCTACGAGCAGTACTTC
TRBJ1-3 - 14 TRBV7-9 few CASSLAGTGNTIYF TGTGCCAGCAGCTTAGCGGGTACTGGAAACACCATATATTTT
TRBJ1-5 - 13 TRBV27 - CASSFRQRQPQHF TGTGCCAGCAGTTTTCGCCAGCGTCAGCCCCAGCATTTT
TRBJ1-5 - 15 TRBV19 few CASSLWYYSNQPQHF TGTGCCAGTAGTTTGTGGTACTATAGCAATCAGCCCCAGCATTTT
TRBJ1-4 - 14 TRBV5-1 once CASSLAAGVEKLFF TGCGCCAGCAGCTTGGCCGCAGGGGTGGAAAAACTGTTTTTT
TRBJ2-7 - 12 TRBV6-6 - CASTKGQGEQYF TGTGCCAGCACTAAAGGGCAGGGAGAGCAGTACTTC
TRBJ2-1 TRBD2 15 TRBV9 - CASSVLGTSKNEQFF TGTGCCAGCAGCGTTCTCGGGACTAGCAAAAATGAGCAGTTCTTC
TRBJ2-3 - 13 TRBV28 - CASQRANTDTQYF TGTGCCTCCCAGAGAGCTAACACAGATACGCAGTATTTT
TRBJ1-1 TRBD1 12 TRBV30 - CAWSDRDTEAFF TGTGCCTGGAGCGACAGGGATACTGAAGCTTTCTTT
TRBJ1-5 - 15 TRBV23-1 - CASTSLWAYNQPQHF TGCGCCAGCACCTCGCTATGGGCCTATAATCAGCCCCAGCATTTT
TRBJ2-2 - 14 TRBV5-1 - CASSDTPLAGELFF TGCGCCAGCAGTGACACGCCGCTCGCCGGGGAGCTGTTTTTT
TRBJ2-3 TRBD2 16 TRBV5-1 - CASTPDGGGFTDTQYF TGCGCCAGCACCCCCGACGGGGGGGGGTTCACAGATACGCAGTATTTT
TRBJ2-7 - 12 TRBV7-2 - CASGLLSYEQYF TGTGCCTCGGGACTCCTCTCCTACGAGCAGTACTTC
TRBJ2-7 - 15 TRBV7-9 - CASSLVWRGNYEQYF TGTGCCAGCAGCTTAGTTTGGCGAGGTAACTACGAGCAGTACTTC
TRBJ1-6 - 16 TRBV6-1 once CASSEMSGASQSPLHF TGTGCCAGCAGTGAAATGTCGGGGGCATCCCAGTCACCCCTCCACTTT
TRBJ2-6 TRBD1 16 TRBV7-9 - CASRIDRVRGANVLTF TGTGCCAGCAGAATTGACAGGGTCCGGGGGGCCAACGTCCTGACTTTC
TRBJ1-6 - 17 TRBV7-2 - CASSLNTALAYNSPLHF TGTGCCAGCAGCTTGAACACGGCATTAGCCTATAATTCACCCCTCCACTTT
TRBJ1-3 - 21 TRBV6-1 - CASSEEFRLTRKGSSGNTIYF TGTGCCAGCAGTGAAGAGTTCCGTCTAACCCGTAAAGGGAGCTCTGGAAACACCATATATTTT
TRBJ2-1 - 12 TRBV7-2 - CASSPTNNEQFF TGTGCCAGCAGCCCTACTAACAATGAGCAGTTCTTC
TRBJ1-5 - 15 TRBV6-5 - CASGPGRYSNQPQHF TGTGCCAGCGGTCCAGGACGGTATAGCAATCAGCCCCAGCATTTT
TRBJ2-1 TRBD2 15 TRBV7-9 - CASSFRLAVYNEQFF TGTGCCAGCAGCTTTCGACTAGCGGTCTACAATGAGCAGTTCTTC
TRBJ2-3 - 14 TRBV5-4 - CASSLASLGDTQYF TGTGCCAGCAGCTTGGCGAGCCTGGGAGATACGCAGTATTTT
TRBJ2-2 - 15 TRBV9 - CASSDRTRGTGELFF TGTGCCAGCAGCGACCGGACCCGGGGCACCGGGGAGCTGTTTTTT
TRBJ2-3 - 16 TRBV7-9 - CASSFGRSLLRVTQYF TGTGCCAGCAGCTTCGGCAGGAGCCTTCTACGGGTCACGCAGTATTTT
TRBJ2-5 - 14 TRBV30 once CAWSDGPSGQTQYF TGTGCCTGGAGTGACGGCCCGAGCGGCCAGACCCAGTACTTC
TRBJ2-3 TRBD2 13 TRBV30 - CAWSVPGGNTQYF TGTGCCTGGAGTGTACCGGGGGGGAATACGCAGTATTTT
TRBJ2-3 - 19 TRBV9 - CASSVFGGTVSPGADTQYF TGTGCCAGCAGCGTATTTGGGGGGACAGTTTCTCCTGGGGCAGATACGCAGTATTTT
TRBJ1-3 TRBD1 17 TRBV15 - CATSRGAGGTSGNTIYF TGTGCCACCAGCAGAGGGGCAGGGGGTACCTCTGGAAACACCATATATTTT
TRBJ2-2 TRBD1 15 TRBV6-6 once CASRPGQEITGELFF TGTGCCAGCAGACCGGGACAGGAAATCACCGGGGAGCTGTTTTTT
TRBJ1-2 TRBD1 16 TRBV4-1 - CASSQEPIGQGAGYTF TGCGCCAGCAGCCAAGAACCCATCGGACAGGGGGCTGGCTACACCTTC
TRBJ1-5 - 16 TRBV23-1 few CASSQSPLEVNQPQHF TGCGCCAGCAGTCAATCGCCCTTAGAAGTCAATCAGCCCCAGCATTTT
TRBJ2-1 TRBD1 16 TRBV11-1 - CASSSRNRGLADEQFF TGTGCCAGCAGCTCCCGGAACAGGGGGCTGGCGGATGAGCAGTTCTTC
TRBJ1-2 - 16 TRBV11-2 once CASSLNARRTHYGYTF TGTGCCAGCAGCTTAAATGCCCGACGGACCCACTATGGCTACACCTTC
TRBJ2-1 - 15 TRBV7-2 - CASSLERVSYNEQFF TGTGCCAGCAGCTTAGAAAGAGTCAGCTACAATGAGCAGTTCTTC